This T cell receptor (beta chain) was captured in a study of identifying expanded T cells in peripheral blood (dated by TCRdb to the late 2010s). Turning to the overall study: Four technical replicates, made by sequencing separate aliquots from the same pool of genomic DNA, were compared pairwise. Overall study results and their limits: The authors expected that over much longer intervals, such as months to years, biological variance in healthy repertoires might increase even further. Across all healthy donors, variance in clone template counts between approximately two-week samples was found to increase significantly with total template count. The binomial model flagged about 1.2 differentially abundant clones between technical replicates, compared with about 15 over about 2 weeks and roughly 19 over around 4 weeks. Both the number of clones called differentially abundant and the false-positive rate were significantly reduced by the beta-binomial model across all healthy-donor time intervals.

Notes on this clone: Its antigen specificity is not known. No base-level quality is on record; no much larger clone is a single base apart.

There are 17 amino acids in the CDR3, from cysteine to phenylalanine inclusive. Only the CDR3 region is kept as DNA, spanning 51 bases read in frame from base 1. V loses 2 bases of germline sequence and J loses 8 bases, and the interval between the two ends is 22 bases. Looking up the germline V gene (reference sequence) yields CDR1 GTSNPN and CDR2 SVGIG. During the collection period, no immune events, such as infections, were documented for the healthy donors. Healthy-donor blood repertoires served as a training cohort to calibrate time-dependent variance in a beta-binomial model of T-cell clone differential abundance. There were 10 healthy donors in the training cohort, of whom 3 were female and 7 were male. Donor ages ranged from 29 to 64 years, with an average of 43 years. Whole blood was collected from each healthy donor at three time points spaced 2 to 3 weeks apart and obtained from a commercial supplier. Genomic DNA was extracted from unsorted whole blood for immunosequencing.

The immunoSEQ Assay, which uses bias-controlled multiplex PCR amplification of genomic DNA, was used to profile TCRbeta CDR3 regions. Per the authors' processing: To quantify the absolute abundance of each unique TCRbeta CDR3 region, the sequences were collapsed and filtered. Differential abundance was assessed using a binomial (Fisher-equivalent) model and a beta-binomial model in which time-dependent variance fitted from healthy donors was added. Clones with fewer than 5 combined templates were excluded, and clones with Benjamini-Hochberg FDR below 0.01 were called differentially abundant. The form v = (b*log(k)+a)^2 was used to model beta-binomial variance as a function of total template count across the two samples. Entries here come from immuneACCESS through TCRdb and include only in-frame sequences with V and J called. Some clones fail to appear in such tables; in the studies checked, an unresolved V gene covers under half of the shortfall, and the cause of the remainder is unknown. V, J and clone size derive from that table, while D and trimming were established from the DNA sequence. A total of fewer than 80,000 clones appear in this sample, roughly four fifths of them only once. 15% to 20% of the sample rests with the top ten.

Sequencing was done on a sample of blood. The chain is assembled from TRBV30 and TRBJ1-6; the D gene is perhaps TRBD1, on 5 matching bases. This clonotype was obtained from a person between 18 and 69 years old in good health. The nucleotide sequence reads TGTGCCTGGAGTTTTCCCCTCGCGGGACGGTTTTATTCACCCCTCCACTTT. It codes for CAWSFPLAGRFYSPLHF.